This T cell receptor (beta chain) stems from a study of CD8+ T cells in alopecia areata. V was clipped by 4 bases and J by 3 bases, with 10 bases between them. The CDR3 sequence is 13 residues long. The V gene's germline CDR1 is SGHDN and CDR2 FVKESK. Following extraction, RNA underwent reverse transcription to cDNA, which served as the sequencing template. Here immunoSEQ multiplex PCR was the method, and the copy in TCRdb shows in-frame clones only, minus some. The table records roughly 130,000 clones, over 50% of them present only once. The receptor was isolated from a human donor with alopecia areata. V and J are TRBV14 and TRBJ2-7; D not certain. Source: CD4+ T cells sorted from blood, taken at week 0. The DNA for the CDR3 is TGTGCCAGCAGCCCCCGTGGGGTCTACGAGCAGTACTTC. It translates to CASSPRGVYEQYF.